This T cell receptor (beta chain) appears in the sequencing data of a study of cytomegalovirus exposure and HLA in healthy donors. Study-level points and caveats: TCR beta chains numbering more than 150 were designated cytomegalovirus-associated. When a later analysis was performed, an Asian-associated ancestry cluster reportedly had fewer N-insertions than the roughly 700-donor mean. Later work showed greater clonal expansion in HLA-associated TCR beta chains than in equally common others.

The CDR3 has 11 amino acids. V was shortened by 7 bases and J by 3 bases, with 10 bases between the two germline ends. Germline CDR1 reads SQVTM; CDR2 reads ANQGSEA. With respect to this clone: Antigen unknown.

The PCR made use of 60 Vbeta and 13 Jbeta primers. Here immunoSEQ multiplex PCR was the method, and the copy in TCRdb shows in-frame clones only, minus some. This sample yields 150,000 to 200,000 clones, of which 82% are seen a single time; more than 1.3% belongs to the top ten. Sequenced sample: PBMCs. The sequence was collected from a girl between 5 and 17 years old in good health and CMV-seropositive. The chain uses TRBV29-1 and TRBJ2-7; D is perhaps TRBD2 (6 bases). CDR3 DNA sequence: TGCAGCGCACGGGGGAACTACGAGCAGTACTTC. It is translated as CSARGNYEQYF.